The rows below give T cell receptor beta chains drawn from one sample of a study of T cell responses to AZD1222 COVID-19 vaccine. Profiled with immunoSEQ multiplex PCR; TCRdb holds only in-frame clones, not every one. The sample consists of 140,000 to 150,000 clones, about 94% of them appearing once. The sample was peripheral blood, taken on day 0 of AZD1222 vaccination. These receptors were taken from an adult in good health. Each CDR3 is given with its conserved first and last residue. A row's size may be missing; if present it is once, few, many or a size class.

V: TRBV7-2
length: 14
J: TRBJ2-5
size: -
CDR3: CASSLVAVRETQYF

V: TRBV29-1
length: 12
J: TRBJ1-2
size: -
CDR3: CSVVTGAYGYTF

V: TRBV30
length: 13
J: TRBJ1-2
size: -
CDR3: CAWTEGTEIGDTF

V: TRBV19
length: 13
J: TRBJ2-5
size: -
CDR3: CASSIGRQETQYF

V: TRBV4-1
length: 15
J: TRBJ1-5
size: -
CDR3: CASSPRGQSNQPQHF

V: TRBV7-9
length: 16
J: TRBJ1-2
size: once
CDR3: CASSPSTGGVPYGYTF

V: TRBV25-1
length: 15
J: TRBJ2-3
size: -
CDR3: CASRELAAINDTQYF

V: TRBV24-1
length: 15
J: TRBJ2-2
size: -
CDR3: CATSEAGGNTGELFF

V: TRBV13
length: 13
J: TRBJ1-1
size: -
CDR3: CASSFGARSEAFF

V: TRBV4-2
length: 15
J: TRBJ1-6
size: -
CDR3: CASSQDKGPNSPLHF

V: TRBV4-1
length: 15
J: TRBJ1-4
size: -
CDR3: CASSRDGVTNEKLFF

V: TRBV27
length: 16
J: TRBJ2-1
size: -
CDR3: CASSLSGAGGYNEQFF

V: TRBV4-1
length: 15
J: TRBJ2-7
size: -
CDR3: CASSLGGGATYEQYF

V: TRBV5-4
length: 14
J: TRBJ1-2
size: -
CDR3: CASSRGLANYGYTF

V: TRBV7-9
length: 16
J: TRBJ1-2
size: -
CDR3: CASRRDRVEVGFGYTF

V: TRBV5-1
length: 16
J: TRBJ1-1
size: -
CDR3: CASSFRAGTENTEAFF

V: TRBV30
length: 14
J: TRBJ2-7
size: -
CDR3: CAWSVGTGSYEQYF

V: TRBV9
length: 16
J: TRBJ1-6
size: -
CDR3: CASSVAPGQGESPLHF

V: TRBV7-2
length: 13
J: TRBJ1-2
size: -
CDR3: CASSLLIRDGYTF

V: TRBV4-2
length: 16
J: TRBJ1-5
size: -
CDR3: CASSQVWRGVAQPQHF

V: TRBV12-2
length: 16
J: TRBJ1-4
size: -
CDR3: CASRLPETGVNEKLFF

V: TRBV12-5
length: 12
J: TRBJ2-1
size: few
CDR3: CASGLQINEQFF

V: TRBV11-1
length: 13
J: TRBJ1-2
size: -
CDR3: CASSEDSDYGYTF

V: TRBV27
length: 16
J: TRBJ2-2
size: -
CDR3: CASSLQGGENTGELFF

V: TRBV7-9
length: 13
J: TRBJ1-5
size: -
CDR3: CASSPGGVQPQHF

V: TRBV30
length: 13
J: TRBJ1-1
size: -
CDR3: CAWSATGGDEAFF

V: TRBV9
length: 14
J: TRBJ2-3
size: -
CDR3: CASSVSGGADTQYF

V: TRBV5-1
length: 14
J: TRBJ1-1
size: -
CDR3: CASSLDPRDTEAFF

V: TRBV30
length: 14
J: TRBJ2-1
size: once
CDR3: CAWSGLAGENEQFF

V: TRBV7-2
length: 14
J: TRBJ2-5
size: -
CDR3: CASSLAGGQETQYF

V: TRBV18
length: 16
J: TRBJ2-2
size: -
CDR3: CASSPPWGSNTGELFF

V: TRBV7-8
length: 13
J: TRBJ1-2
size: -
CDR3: CASSLGTGFGYTF

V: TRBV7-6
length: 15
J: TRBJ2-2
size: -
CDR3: CASSLVRDSTGELFF

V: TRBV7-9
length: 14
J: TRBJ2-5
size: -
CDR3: CASSLASGEETQYF

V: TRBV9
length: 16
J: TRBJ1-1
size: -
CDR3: CASSAPGTGGSTEAFF

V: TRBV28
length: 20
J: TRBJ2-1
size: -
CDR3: CASKTGPERGLAGGYDEQFF

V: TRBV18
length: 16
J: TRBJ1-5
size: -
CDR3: CASSPTATGLHQPQHF

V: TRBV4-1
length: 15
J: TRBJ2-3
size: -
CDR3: CPRSQQGGLRDTQYF

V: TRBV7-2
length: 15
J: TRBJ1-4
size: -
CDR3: CASSRTGDTNEKLFF

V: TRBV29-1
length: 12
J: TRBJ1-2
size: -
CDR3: CSVTRGGYGYTF

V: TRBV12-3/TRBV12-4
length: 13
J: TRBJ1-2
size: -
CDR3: CASSLTGRDGYTF

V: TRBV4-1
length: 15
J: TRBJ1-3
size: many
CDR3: CASSQTGGTGNTIYF

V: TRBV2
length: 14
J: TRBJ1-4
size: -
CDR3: CASRSQGAVEKLFF

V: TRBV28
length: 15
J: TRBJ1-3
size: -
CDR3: CASSFYGVSGNTIYF

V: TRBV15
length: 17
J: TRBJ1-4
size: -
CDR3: CATSRSPTGTGREKLFF

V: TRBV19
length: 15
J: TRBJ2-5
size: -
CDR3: CASSISRIGQETQYF

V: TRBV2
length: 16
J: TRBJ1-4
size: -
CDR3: CASSELAGTGAEKLFF

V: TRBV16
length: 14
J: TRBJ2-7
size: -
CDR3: CASSHGDISYEQYF

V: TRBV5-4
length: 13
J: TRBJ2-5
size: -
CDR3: CASSRPNQETQYF

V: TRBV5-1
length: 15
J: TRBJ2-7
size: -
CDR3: CASSSSQGRVYEQYF

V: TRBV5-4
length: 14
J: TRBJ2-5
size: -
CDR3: CASSRWTGGETQYF

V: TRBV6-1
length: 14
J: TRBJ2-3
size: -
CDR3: CASSEDSPSDTQYF

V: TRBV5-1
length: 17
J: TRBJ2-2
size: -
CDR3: CASSHPQGAQYTGELFF

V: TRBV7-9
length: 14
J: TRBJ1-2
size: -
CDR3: CASRFGGANYGYTF

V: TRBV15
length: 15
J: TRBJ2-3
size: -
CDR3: CATSRARRDTDTQYF

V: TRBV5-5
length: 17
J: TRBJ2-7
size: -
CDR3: CASSLGAPGNEIYEQYF

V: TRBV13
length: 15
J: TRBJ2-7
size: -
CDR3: CASSFNSGSSYEQYF

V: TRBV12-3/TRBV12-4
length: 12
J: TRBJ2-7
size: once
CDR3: CASSLGTGHLYF

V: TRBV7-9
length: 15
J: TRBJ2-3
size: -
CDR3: CASGQGAPHTDTQYF